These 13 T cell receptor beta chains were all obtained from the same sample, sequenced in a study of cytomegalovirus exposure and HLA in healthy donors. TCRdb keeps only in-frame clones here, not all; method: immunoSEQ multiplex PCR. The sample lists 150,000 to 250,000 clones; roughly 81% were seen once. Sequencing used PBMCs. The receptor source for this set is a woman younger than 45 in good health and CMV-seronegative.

CDR3 sequence: CASSLSGGTYNEQFF. The CDR3 nucleotides are TGCGCCAGCAGCTTATCGGGAGGGACCTACAATGAGCAGTTCTTC. The V call is TRBV5-1, the J call TRBJ2-1; 8 bases agree with TRBD2. Germline V CDR1 and CDR2: SGHRS, YFSETQ. The CDR3 sequence is 15 residues long. V gave up 2 bases and J gave up 2 bases; unmatched junction bases: 3.

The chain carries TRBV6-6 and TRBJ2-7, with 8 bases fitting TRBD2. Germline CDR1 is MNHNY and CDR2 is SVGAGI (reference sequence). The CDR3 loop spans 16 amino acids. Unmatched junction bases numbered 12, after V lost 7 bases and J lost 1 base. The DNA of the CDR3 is TGTGCCAGCACTACCGCGGGGGCTAGCGGGTCCTACGAGCAGTACTTC. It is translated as CASTTAGASGSYEQYF.

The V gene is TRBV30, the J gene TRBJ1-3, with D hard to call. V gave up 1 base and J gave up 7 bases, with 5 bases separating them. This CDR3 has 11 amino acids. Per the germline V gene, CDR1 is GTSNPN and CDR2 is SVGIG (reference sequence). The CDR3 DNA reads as TGTGCCTGGAGTGGCGGGAACACCATATATTTT. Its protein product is CAWSGGNTIYF.

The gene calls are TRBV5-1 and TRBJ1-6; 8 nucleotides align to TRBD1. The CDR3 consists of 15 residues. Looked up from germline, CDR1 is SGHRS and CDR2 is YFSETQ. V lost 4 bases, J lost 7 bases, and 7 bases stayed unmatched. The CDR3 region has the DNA TGCGCCAGCAGCCCCTCCCAGGGGGCAAATTCACCCCTCCACTTT. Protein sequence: CASSPSQGANSPLHF.

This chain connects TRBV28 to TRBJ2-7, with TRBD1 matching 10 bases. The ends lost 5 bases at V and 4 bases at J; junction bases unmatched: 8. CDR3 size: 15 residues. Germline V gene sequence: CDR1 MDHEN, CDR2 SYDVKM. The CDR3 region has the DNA TGTGCCAGCAGTACACCCGGGACAGGGGTTTACGAGCAGTACTTC. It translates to CASSTPGTGVYEQYF.

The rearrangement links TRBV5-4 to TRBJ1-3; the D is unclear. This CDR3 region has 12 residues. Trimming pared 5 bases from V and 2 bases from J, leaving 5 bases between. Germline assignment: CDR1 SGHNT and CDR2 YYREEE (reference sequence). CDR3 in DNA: TGTGCCAGCAGTTTAACTGGAAACACCATATATTTT. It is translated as CASSLTGNTIYF.

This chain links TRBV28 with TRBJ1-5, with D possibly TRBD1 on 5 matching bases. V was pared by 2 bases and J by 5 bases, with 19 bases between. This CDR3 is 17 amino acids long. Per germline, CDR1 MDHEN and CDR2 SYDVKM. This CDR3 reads CASSLPVGGNSYQPQHF. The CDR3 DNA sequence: TGTGCCAGCAGTTTACCTGTGGGGGGAAATAGTTATCAGCCCCAGCATTTT.

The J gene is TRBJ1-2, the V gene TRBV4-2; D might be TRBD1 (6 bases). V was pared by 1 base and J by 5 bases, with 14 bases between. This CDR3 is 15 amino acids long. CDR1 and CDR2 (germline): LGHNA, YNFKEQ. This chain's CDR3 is CASSQGEGGKYGYTF. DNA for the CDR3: TGTGCCAGCAGCCAAGGGGAAGGGGGTAAATATGGCTACACCTTC.

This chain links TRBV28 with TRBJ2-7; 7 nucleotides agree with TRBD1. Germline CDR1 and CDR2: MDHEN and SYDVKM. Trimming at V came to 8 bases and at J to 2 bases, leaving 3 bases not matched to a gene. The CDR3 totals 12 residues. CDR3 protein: CASHRGAYEQYF. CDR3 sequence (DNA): TGTGCCAGCCACAGGGGAGCCTACGAGCAGTACTTC.

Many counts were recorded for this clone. In DNA, the CDR3 is TGTGCCAGTAGACGGGACAGGGCCAATAATTCACCCCTCCACTTT. Translation gives CASRRDRANNSPLHF. J is TRBJ1-6 and V is TRBV19; 9 nucleotides agree with TRBD1. The V gene's germline CDR1 is LNHDA and CDR2 SQIVND (reference sequence). With V trimmed by 6 bases and J by 5 bases, 5 bases remained unmatched. This CDR3 contains 15 residues.

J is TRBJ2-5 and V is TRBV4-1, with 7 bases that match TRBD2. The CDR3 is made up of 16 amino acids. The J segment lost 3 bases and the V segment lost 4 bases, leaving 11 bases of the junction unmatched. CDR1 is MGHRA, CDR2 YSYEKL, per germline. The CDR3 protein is CASSPRGAGSKETQYF. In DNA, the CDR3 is TGCGCCAGCAGCCCCCGGGGAGCGGGGTCGAAAGAGACCCAGTACTTC.

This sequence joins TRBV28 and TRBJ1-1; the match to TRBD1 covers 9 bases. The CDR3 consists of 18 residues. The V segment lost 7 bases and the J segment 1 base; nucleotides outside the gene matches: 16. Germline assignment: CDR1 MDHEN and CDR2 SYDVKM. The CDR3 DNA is TGTGCCAGCAATTATAACAGGGGGCGCGAGACCTGGAACACTGAAGCTTTCTTT. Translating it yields CASNYNRGRETWNTEAFF.

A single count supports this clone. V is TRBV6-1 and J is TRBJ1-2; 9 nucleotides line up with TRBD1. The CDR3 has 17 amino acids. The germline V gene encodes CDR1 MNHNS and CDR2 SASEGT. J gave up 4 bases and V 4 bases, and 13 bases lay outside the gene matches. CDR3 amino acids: CASSVGTGNVGSYGYTF. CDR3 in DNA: TGTGCCAGCAGTGTAGGGACAGGGAATGTTGGTTCCTATGGCTACACCTTC.